This TCR beta chain appears in the sequencing data of a study of cytomegalovirus exposure and HLA in healthy donors. A note on this clone: Its specificity is unknown.

With 60 Vbeta and 13 Jbeta primers, the PCR was carried out. In the authors' workflow: Later, 65 million to 85 million unique TCR beta chains were counted in an analysis, and roughly 11 million of them were shared. Produced via immunoSEQ multiplex PCR; TCRdb's table is partial and in-frame only. V, J and clone size were drawn from that table, and D and trimming were deduced from the DNA. Of around 150,000 clones detected, about 80% appear once; the ten largest clones hold 2.1%. Germline lookup yields CDR1 SGHVS and CDR2 FQNEAQ. The CDR3 length is 15 residues. V lost 5 bases and J lost 1, with 12 bases in between. Study conclusions and caveats: Several of the most significant clusters appeared, in a later analysis, to be linked to common viral pathogens. Cytomegalovirus status was reportedly diagnosed by the classifier with high specificity and sensitivity.

This TCR was sampled from a man aged 35-49 years in good health and CMV-seronegative. This sequence joins TRBV7-8 and TRBJ1-3, with D possibly being TRBD1 (5 bases). The source material was PBMCs. CDR3 residues: CASSTQGQSGNTIYF. CDR3 in DNA: TGTGCCAGCAGCACCCAGGGCCAATCTGGAAACACCATATATTTT.